This TCR beta chain is from a study of radiation and T cells in renal cell carcinoma. Study context: Nephrectomy followed 15 Gy stereotactic body radiation by 4 weeks.

To note about this clone: What it binds is unknown.

Time point meaning: blood 2 weeks post-SBRT. Described treatment: 15 Gy SBRT to primary tumor, nephrectomy 4 weeks later. Serial blood draws occurred at baseline and 2 and 4 weeks post-SBRT. Data came from immunoSEQ multiplex PCR; TCRdb stores just in-frame clones and leaves some out. The sample lists about 150,000 clones; roughly 86% were seen once. Study-level points and caveats: Baseline intratumoral clonotype presence is unknown without pretreatment biopsies. Top tumor clonotypes rose in blood 2 weeks post-radiation, then contracted.

Germline V CDR1 and CDR2: SGHRS, YFSETQ. The CDR3 runs 14 residues. V was trimmed by 4 bases and J by 3 bases, leaving 12 bases between them. This chain joins TRBV5-1 and TRBJ2-3, with a possible D match to TRBD1 (6 bases). The sample in question was blood, obtained from a patient whose treatment included radiotherapy and nephrectomy. This TCR came from a woman between 45 and 60 years old with renal cell carcinoma. CDR3 residues: CASSQDGQTDTQYF. DNA of the CDR3: TGCGCCAGCAGCCAAGACGGACAGACAGATACGCAGTATTTT.